The T cell receptor (beta chain) under discussion was sequenced for a study of cytomegalovirus exposure and HLA in healthy donors. Amplification used 60 Vbeta primers and 13 Jbeta primers. The protocol was immunoSEQ multiplex PCR, while the TCRdb copy is restricted to in-frame clones and leaves out a portion. The table includes about 160,000 clones, more than 80% detected once. The length of the CDR3 is 12 residues. V lost 7 bases and J lost 7, with 13 bases in between. The germline V gene has CDR1 SGHTA and CDR2 FQGNSA. The chain carries TRBV7-2 and TRBJ1-2; D is perhaps TRBD1 (5 bases). The source is a woman aged 45 to 65 in good health and CMV-seronegative. The material sequenced was PBMCs. The CDR3 coding sequence is TGTGCCAGCACCCAGACGGGGGGTGGCTACACCTTC. Encoded protein: CASTQTGGGYTF. The full variable domain, in which reference TRBV7-2 and TRBJ1-2 provide the parts outside the CDR3, is GAGVSQSPSNKVTEKGKDVELRCDPISGHTALYWYRQSLGQGLEFLIYFQGNSAPDKSGLPSDRFSAERTGGSVSTLTIQRTQQEDSAVYLCASTQTGGGYTFGSGTRLTVV.